This note documents a single T cell receptor beta chain sequence. Its antigen is currently unknown. This sample was taken from a study of T cell responses to AZD1222 COVID-19 vaccine. CDR3 size: 14 residues. Trimming cost V 2 bases and J 2 bases, with 10 bases left between them. Germline-derived CDR1 and CDR2 are SGHVS and FQNEAQ. Combined were second doses at about 4 or about 12 weeks. Only in-frame clones appear in the TCRdb table, and some are missing; sequencing was by immunoSEQ multiplex PCR. Of about 75,000 clones in the sample, around 90% were seen once. Study-level results: Baseline testing showed seropositivity in only 5 or 6 AZD1222 recipients. Increases in Spike-specific TCR breadth and depth were seen after two AZD1222 doses.

The receptor was isolated from an adult who received the AZD1222 COVID-19 vaccine. The input for sequencing was peripheral blood, taken 28 days after the second AZD1222 dose. The J gene is TRBJ2-7, the V gene TRBV7-8; TRBD1 might be the D (6 bases). In DNA, the CDR3 is TGTGCCAGCAGCTTAAACAGGGACACCTACGAGCAGTACTTC. Amino acids: CASSLNRDTYEQYF.